These 4 T cell receptor beta chains originate from one sample sequenced in a study of cytomegalovirus exposure and HLA in healthy donors. The PCR employed 60 Vbeta primers together with 13 Jbeta primers. The protocol was immunoSEQ multiplex PCR, while the TCRdb copy is restricted to in-frame clones and leaves out a portion. The repertoire table contains about 200,000 clones. What was sequenced was PBMCs. These receptors all stem from a boy aged 5-17 years in good health and CMV-seronegative.

The gene calls are TRBV7-3 and TRBJ2-2; D gene uncertain. V was cut by 3 bases and J by 0 bases, with 14 bases left in between. The CDR3 is 17 amino acids. Germline lookup yields CDR1 SGHTA and CDR2 FQGTGA. In DNA, the CDR3 is TGTGCCAGCAGCTTCTTGGGCAGCTCCGCGAACACCGGGGAGCTGTTTTTT. Protein sequence: CASSFLGSSANTGELFF.

This rearrangement joins TRBV28 to TRBJ2-7; D perhaps matches TRBD1 (5 bases). The CDR3 spans 16 residues. The V end lost 3 bases, the J end lost 3 bases, and 18 bases lay between the germline ends. The germline V gene has CDR1 MDHEN and CDR2 SYDVKM. CDR3 sequence (DNA): TGTGCCAGCAGTTTCTCCGAGTTTGGGGCCGACTACGAGCAGTACTTC. It is translated as CASSFSEFGADYEQYF. The full variable domain, rest sourced from reference TRBV28 and TRBJ2-7, is DVKVTQSSRYLVKRTGEKVFLECVQDMDHENMFWYRQDPGLGLRLIYFSYDVKMKEKGDIPEGYSVSREKKERFSLILESASTNQTSMYLCASSFSEFGADYEQYFGPGTRLTVT.

The V call is TRBV4-1, the J call TRBJ2-7, with a tentative D call TRBD1 (8 bases). This CDR3 is built from 17 residues. Trimming removed 1 base at V and 6 bases at J, with 22 bases between. Per germline, CDR1 MGHRA and CDR2 YSYEKL. CDR3 amino acids: CASSQVLDRTGRGEQYF. CDR3 in DNA: TGCGCCAGCAGCCAAGTCTTGGACAGGACAGGGAGGGGCGAGCAGTACTTC.

The rearrangement uses TRBV21-1 and TRBJ2-5; whether TRBD2, the table's D call, matches the DNA was not checked. TRBV21-1 is a pseudogene segment. CDR3 length equals 18 residues. Here the CDR3 DNA reads TGTGCCAGCAGCAAAGCGCTAGGGGTAGCGGAATCCCAAGAGACCCAGTACTTC. Translation gives CASSKALGVAESQETQYF.